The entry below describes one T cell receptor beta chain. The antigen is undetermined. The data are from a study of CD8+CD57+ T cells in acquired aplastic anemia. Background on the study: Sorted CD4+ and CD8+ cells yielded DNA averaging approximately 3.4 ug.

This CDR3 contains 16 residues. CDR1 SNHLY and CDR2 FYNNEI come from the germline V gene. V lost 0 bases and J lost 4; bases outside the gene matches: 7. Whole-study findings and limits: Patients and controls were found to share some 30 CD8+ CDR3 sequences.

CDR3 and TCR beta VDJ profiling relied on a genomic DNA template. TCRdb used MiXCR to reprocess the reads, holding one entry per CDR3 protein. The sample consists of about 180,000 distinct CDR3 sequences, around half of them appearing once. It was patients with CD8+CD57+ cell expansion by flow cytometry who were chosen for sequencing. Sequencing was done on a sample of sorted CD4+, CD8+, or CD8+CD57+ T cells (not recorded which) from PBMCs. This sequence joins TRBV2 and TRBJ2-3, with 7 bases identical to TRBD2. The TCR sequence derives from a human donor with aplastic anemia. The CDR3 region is CASSEAGWGGADTQYF. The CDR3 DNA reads TGTGCCAGCAGTGAAGCGGGGTGGGGAGGGGCAGATACGCAGTATTTT.